This T cell receptor (beta chain) derives from a study of cytomegalovirus exposure and HLA in healthy donors. Study-wide results and caveats: The later analysis indicated that the majority of CMV-associated TCR beta chains appeared HLA-restricted.

PCR amplification relied on 60 Vbeta primers (plus 13 Jbeta primers). Assay: immunoSEQ multiplex PCR; the TCRdb copy retains only in-frame clones and omits some. The data show roughly 99,000 clones, with around 76% seen just once and approximately 2.4% held by the top ten. A remark on this clone: Its antigen is still unknown.

In germline, CDR1 is SEHNR, CDR2 FQNEAQ (reference sequence). Between the trimmed V and J ends, which lost 7 bases and 1 base, there was a span of 16 bases. This CDR3 is 16 amino acids long. The chain uses TRBV7-9 and TRBJ1-4; D might be TRBD1 (6 bases). This clonotype was sampled from a young man in good health and CMV-seropositive. The sample taken for sequencing was PBMCs. The CDR3 is CASNLRGRGTNEKLFF. As DNA, the CDR3 is TGTGCCAGCAACTTGCGTGGCAGGGGAACTAATGAAAAACTGTTTTTT.